The 28 T cell receptor beta chains below all came from one sample that was sequenced in a study of T cells in Graves' hyperthyroidism and ophthalmopathy. The investigators amplified TCR beta CDR3 regions from RNA transcripts. TCR CDR3 regions were first amplified by RT-PCR with HTBI primers. TCRdb fed the multiplex PCR reads into MiXCR, producing one record per CDR3 protein. The table includes about 250,000 distinct CDR3 sequences, around 20% detected once. Sequences were obtained from blood. All receptors come from a man aged 25-45 years with Graves' ophthalmopathy.

This clonotype was seen a handful of times. This chain connects TRBV14 to TRBJ1-1; the D is unclear. CDR1 is SGHDN, CDR2 FVKESK, per germline. The CDR3 is 14 residues long. V lost 2 bases and J lost 4, with 11 bases in between. The CDR3 loop reads CASSQNVGGTEAFF. CDR3 DNA sequence: TGTGCCAGCAGCCAAAACGTGGGAGGCACTGAAGCTTTCTTT.

This clonotype appeared many times. This sequence joins TRBV20-1 and TRBJ2-3, with 9 nucleotides matching TRBD2. V trimming: 1 base; J trimming: 3 bases; junction bases outside the gene matches: 8. The CDR3 length is 16 residues. CDR1 and CDR2 (germline): DFQATT, SNEGSKA (reference sequence). CDR3 region: CSARAVLLAGTDTQYF. CDR3 nucleotides: TGCAGTGCTAGAGCTGTTCTGCTAGCGGGGACAGATACGCAGTATTTT.

This clonotype was recorded at least ten times. The chain is built from TRBV5-1 and TRBJ1-2, with D possibly being TRBD1 (5 bases). This CDR3 has 14 residues. Trimming stripped 0 bases from V and 8 bases from J, with 14 bases between. The V gene's germline CDR1 is SGHRS and CDR2 YFSETQ. CDR3 DNA: TGCGCCAGCAGCTTGGACGAGACAGTTGACGGCTACACCTTC. Translation gives CASSLDETVDGYTF.

This clonotype was recorded at least ten times. This chain joins TRBV5-1 and TRBJ2-7; D might be TRBD1 (5 bases). Trimming took off 0 bases at V and 2 bases at J, with 9 bases between the two ends. There are 14 residues in the CDR3. Germline values: CDR1 SGHRS, CDR2 YFSETQ. CDR3 region: CASSLDLGAYEQYF. CDR3 bases: TGCGCCAGCAGCTTGGACCTAGGGGCCTACGAGCAGTACTTC.

The chain has TRBV28 and TRBJ1-1; D is unclear. Germline values: CDR1 MDHEN, CDR2 SYDVKM. The CDR3 spans 12 residues. Trimming removed 6 bases from V and 1 base from J, with 6 bases in between. In DNA form, the CDR3 reads TGTGCCAGCAGACTACAGAACACTGAAGCTTTCTTT. Its translation is CASRLQNTEAFF.

This clonotype has ten or more counts. This chain uses TRBV2 with TRBJ2-3; D is ambiguous. Germline loops: CDR1 SNHLY, CDR2 FYNNEI. V dropped 6 bases and J dropped 0 bases, with 10 bases sitting between them. The CDR3 is 14 residues long. CDR3 sequence (DNA): TGTGCCAGCAGAAGAGACACTAGCACAGATACGCAGTATTTT. Protein sequence: CASRRDTSTDTQYF.

This clonotype was found a few times. V usage is TRBV28 and J usage is TRBJ2-5, with 7 nucleotides matching TRBD1. The CDR3 is 13 amino acids. Germline trimming cut 5 bases from V and 3 bases from J; bases unmatched to any gene: 3. Germline V lookup: CDR1 MDHEN, CDR2 SYDVKM. The CDR3 DNA sequence: TGTGCCAGCAGTCCCGACAGGGAAGAGACCCAGTACTTC. Protein product: CASSPDREETQYF.

This clonotype has more than one count but fewer than ten. The rearrangement links TRBV18 to TRBJ2-2; TRBD2 is a possible D gene (6 bases). V lost 1 base and J 5 bases, leaving 14 bases between the germline ends. Germline V gene lookup returns CDR1 KGHSH and CDR2 LQKENI. This CDR3 is 16 amino acids long. The chain's CDR3 is CASSPLTGLETGELFF. The CDR3, as DNA: TGTGCCAGCTCACCACTAACGGGACTGGAAACCGGGGAGCTGTTTTTT.

This clonotype has ten or more counts. The V call is TRBV7-8, the J call TRBJ2-1; TRBD2 agrees at 9 bases. CDR1 and CDR2 (germline): SGHVS, FQNEAQ. The CDR3 length is 15 residues. Trimming at V came to 5 bases and at J to 1 base, leaving 3 bases not matched to a gene. In DNA, the CDR3 is TGTGCCAGCAGCATTAGCGGGAGTTCCTACAATGAGCAGTTCTTC. The encoded protein is CASSISGSSYNEQFF.

This clonotype came up a few times. The chain has TRBV3-1 and TRBJ2-1; D gene unclear. The V gene's germline CDR1 is LGHDT and CDR2 YNNKEL (reference sequence). Trimming cost V 1 base and J 8 bases, with 12 bases left between them. The CDR3 loop spans 14 amino acids. The CDR3 DNA follows: TGTGCCAGCAGCCAAGCGCTCAACTGGGATGAGCAGTTCTTC. This encodes CASSQALNWDEQFF.

V gene TRBV25-1 combines with J gene TRBJ2-2; no reliable D call. Germline V lookup: CDR1 MGHDK, CDR2 SYGVNS. Trimming stripped 4 bases from V and 6 bases from J, with 9 bases between. The length of the CDR3 is 13 residues. CDR3 sequence reads: CASSAIASGELFF. The CDR3 bases are TGTGCCAGCAGTGCCATCGCGTCCGGGGAGCTGTTTTTT.

About this clonotype: Being one base from a much bigger clone, this may be a read error. The genes are TRBV30 and TRBJ2-7, with unresolved D. From germline, CDR1 is GTSNPN and CDR2 SVGIG (reference sequence). The CDR3 totals 12 residues. The CDR3 DNA sequence: TGTGCCTGGATAGGCGACTCCTACAAGCAGTACTTC. It codes for CAWIGDSYKQYF.

Comments on this clonotype: The CDR3 does not end in the conserved phenylalanine or tryptophan, so this is likely a read error. The chain carries TRBV2 and TRBJ1-1; D is undetermined. Trimming took 11 bases from V and 3 from J, leaving 13 bases between them. Germline CDR1 reads SNHLY; CDR2 reads FYNNEI. The CDR3 has 12 amino acids. As DNA, the CDR3 is TGTGCCGGCCGCAATTGGGACACTGAAGCTTTCCTT. Protein sequence: CAGRNWDTEAFL.

The chain has TRBV20-1 and TRBJ2-5; TRBD2 matches at 7 bases. The CDR3 totals 15 residues. Germline V gives CDR1 DFQATT, CDR2 SNEGSKA (reference sequence). Trimming removed 6 bases from V and 5 bases from J; junction bases left unmatched: 15. The CDR3 nucleotides are TGCAGTGCGGGCGGGAGTCCCCGTCTACGGGAGACCCAGTACTTC. Translated: CSAGGSPRLRETQYF.

This clonotype has more than one count but fewer than ten. The V gene is TRBV27, the J gene TRBJ2-3, with no clear D. Germline V gene lookup returns CDR1 MNHEY and CDR2 SMNVEV (reference sequence). V lost 6 bases to trimming and J lost 2 bases, with 12 bases between them. The CDR3 runs to 14 residues. CDR3 sequence (DNA): TGTGCCAGCAGCCTAAGTTGGCTCACAGATACGCAGTATTTT. It is translated as CASSLSWLTDTQYF.

This clonotype was observed a handful of times. The chain couples TRBV4-1 to TRBJ2-1; possibly TRBD2 for D (5 bases). V gave up 0 bases and J gave up 3 bases, with 21 bases separating them. Germline V gene sequence: CDR1 MGHRA, CDR2 YSYEKL. There are 19 residues in the CDR3. The CDR3 here is CASSQDPTRLPSFYNEQFF. For the CDR3, the DNA is TGCGCCAGCAGCCAAGATCCGACCCGACTACCAAGTTTCTACAATGAGCAGTTCTTC.

V and J are TRBV2 and TRBJ1-1; D remains unclear. Germline V gene lookup returns CDR1 SNHLY and CDR2 FYNNEI. CDR3 length: 13 residues. Between the trimmed V and J ends, which lost 9 bases and 3 bases, there was a span of 14 bases. The CDR3 DNA reads TGTGCCAGTATGCGGGAGGAGGACACTGAAGCTTTCTTT. Its protein is CASMREEDTEAFF.

The V call is TRBV6-1, the J call TRBJ1-2, with D unclear. CDR3 length equals 14 residues. Germline V CDR1 and CDR2: MNHNS, SASEGT. The germline V and J ends were trimmed by 6 bases and 7 bases, with 18 bases remaining between them. The CDR3 spells CASSSNCAARGYTF. The DNA of the CDR3 is TGTGCCAGCAGCTCCAACTGCGCCGCTCGTGGCTACACCTTC.

This clonotype occurred a few times. The chain joins TRBV28 to TRBJ2-6; 12 bases line up with TRBD1. The CDR3 has 18 residues. With V trimmed by 6 bases and J by 4 bases, 10 bases remained unmatched. Germline V CDR1 and CDR2: MDHEN, SYDVKM. CDR3 sequence: CASSQPGQGAWGANVLTF. The CDR3 DNA sequence: TGTGCCAGCAGCCAACCGGGACAGGGGGCGTGGGGGGCCAACGTCCTGACTTTC.

Only one count was recorded for this clonotype. The rearrangement uses TRBV19 and TRBJ1-1, with TRBD1 identical over 7 bases. V lost 4 bases, J lost 5 bases, and 7 bases stayed unmatched. CDR3 length equals 14 residues. Germline V gene sequence: CDR1 LNHDA, CDR2 SQIVND (reference sequence). DNA of the CDR3: TGTGCCAGTAGTACCACAGGGGAATGGACTGAAGCTTTCTTT. It specifies CASSTTGEWTEAFF.

This chain joins TRBV3-1 and TRBJ2-7; D not resolved. Trimming took off 0 bases at V and 7 bases at J, with 13 bases between the two ends. This CDR3 spans 14 amino acids. Germline CDR1 LGHDT, CDR2 YNNKEL (reference sequence). Written as DNA, the CDR3 is TGTGCCAGCAGCCAAGATTTGACATTCCGTGAGCAGTACTTC. Translated: CASSQDLTFREQYF.

The chain recombines TRBV28 with TRBJ2-6; TRBD2 is a possible D gene (5 bases). This CDR3 has 15 amino acids. Trimming cost V 5 bases and J 3 bases, with 11 bases left between them. Germline V gene lookup returns CDR1 MDHEN and CDR2 SYDVKM. This CDR3 is CASSRPGNGANVLTF. CDR3 DNA sequence: TGTGCCAGCAGTCGCCCGGGGAATGGGGCCAACGTCCTGACTTTC.

This clonotype has at least ten counts. This chain uses TRBV19 with TRBJ2-1, with D possibly being TRBD2 (5 bases). Germline V CDR1 and CDR2: LNHDA, SQIVND (reference sequence). V lost 4 bases and J 7 bases, leaving 11 bases between the germline ends. The CDR3 length is 13 residues. CDR3 sequence reads: CASSTHGGNEQFF. Written as DNA, the CDR3 is TGTGCCAGTAGTACCCACGGAGGTAATGAGCAGTTCTTC.

The genes are TRBV5-6 and TRBJ1-5; tentatively, D is TRBD1 (6 bases). V gave up 4 bases and J gave up 5 bases, with 22 bases separating them. The CDR3 has 17 residues. Germline V gene data show CDR1 as SGHDT and CDR2 as YYEEEE. The CDR3 protein is CASSHSPGQLRHQPQHF. In nucleotides, the CDR3 is TGTGCCAGCAGCCATTCTCCTGGACAGTTAAGACATCAGCCCCAGCATTTT.

This clonotype came up many times. The chain combines TRBV28 with TRBJ2-7, with 10 nucleotides matching TRBD1. The length of the CDR3 is 18 residues. V was clipped by 5 bases and J by 2 bases; unmatched bases: 15. Germline CDR1 and CDR2: MDHEN and SYDVKM. CDR3 amino acids: CASSTTTFRQGAPYEQYF. CDR3 sequence (DNA): TGTGCCAGCAGTACCACAACGTTTAGACAGGGGGCGCCCTACGAGCAGTACTTC.

This clonotype was picked up many times. The chain recombines TRBV5-1 with TRBJ1-1; D ambiguous. Germline V lookup: CDR1 SGHRS, CDR2 YFSETQ. The CDR3 loop spans 14 amino acids. Deletions cut 4 bases from V and 1 base from J, with 11 bases between. The CDR3 DNA is TGCGCCAGCAGCCGAGAGGTTTCGAACACTGAAGCTTTCTTT. This codes for CASSREVSNTEAFF.

Ten or more counts support this clonotype. V gene TRBV18 combines with J gene TRBJ2-5; D not certain. The CDR3 has 13 residues. The V end was cut by 2 bases, the J end by 2 bases, with 6 bases between. CDR1 is KGHSH, CDR2 LQKENI, per germline. CDR3 sequence (DNA): TGTGCCAGCTCACCAAACGAGCAAGAGACCCAGTACTTC. Translating it yields CASSPNEQETQYF.

This clonotype was counted only a few times. This chain joins TRBV28 and TRBJ2-7; perhaps TRBD2 as D (6 bases). The CDR3 contains 15 residues. CDR1 MDHEN and CDR2 SYDVKM come from the germline V gene. V was pared by 5 bases and J by 2 bases, with 16 bases between. The DNA of the CDR3 is TGTGCCAGCAGTCTCCACGGGACTGCAACCTACGAGCAGTACTTC. Protein: CASSLHGTATYEQYF.